This T cell receptor (beta chain) was observed in a study of glioma-infiltrating T cells. Using RNA template, CDR3s of TCR alpha and beta were amplified with iRepertoire arm-PCR. Via MiXCR, TCRdb re-called the multiplex PCR reads, giving one row per CDR3 protein. The table lists 160,000 or so distinct CDR3 sequences, 43% of them singletons, with roughly 5.2% in the top ten. This clonotype was seen a few times. Trimming cost V 9 bases and J 0 bases, with 14 bases left between them. CDR1 is LNHNV, CDR2 YYDKDF, per germline (reference sequence). The CDR3 runs 15 residues. This chain links TRBV15 with TRBJ1-4, with D unresolved. Specimen: glioma tissue, nonneoplastic brain tissue, or PBMCs (not recorded which). The receptor comes from a human donor with low-grade glioma or glioblastoma, undergoing nonglioma brain surgery, or in good health (not recorded which). The CDR3 reads CATKRDLATNEKLFF. The CDR3 DNA is TGTGCCACAAAACGGGATCTCGCAACTAATGAAAAACTGTTTTTT.